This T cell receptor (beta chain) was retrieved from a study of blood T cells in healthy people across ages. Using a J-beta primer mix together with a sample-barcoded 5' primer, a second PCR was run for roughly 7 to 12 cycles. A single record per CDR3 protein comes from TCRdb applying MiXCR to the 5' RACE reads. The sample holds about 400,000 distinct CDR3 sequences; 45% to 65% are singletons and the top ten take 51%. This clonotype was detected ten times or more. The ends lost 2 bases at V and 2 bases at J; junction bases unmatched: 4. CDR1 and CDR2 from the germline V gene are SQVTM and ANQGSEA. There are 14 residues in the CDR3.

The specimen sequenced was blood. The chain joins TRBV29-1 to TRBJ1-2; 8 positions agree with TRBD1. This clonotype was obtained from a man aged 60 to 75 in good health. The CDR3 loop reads CSVEHRGNNYGYTF. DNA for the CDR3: TGCAGCGTTGAACACAGGGGGAACAACTATGGCTACACCTTC. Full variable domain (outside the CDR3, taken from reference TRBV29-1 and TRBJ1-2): SAVISQKPSRDICQRGTSLTIQCQVDSQVTMMFWYRQQPGQSLTLIATANQGSEATYESGFVIDKFPISRPNLTFSTLTVSNMSPEDSSIYLCSVEHRGNNYGYTFGSGTRLTVV.